This TCR beta chain derives from a study of cytotoxic CD8 clonotypes in ibrutinib-treated CLL. As for the study in general: Mean values per sample were some 250,000 productive templates and 93,000 or so productive rearrangements. Regarding the study as a whole: The times at which samples were taken varied between sustained-remission and progressing patients.

For this clone: Its antigen is not identified.

Clones were sequenced by immunoSEQ multiplex PCR, and TCRdb holds only the in-frame ones, with some missing. The sample holds more than 200,000 clones, 70% seen once. The specimen comprised PBMCs, sampled after 12 months of ibrutinib treatment. The TCR sequence derives from a human donor with chronic lymphocytic leukemia.

The CDR3 region is CASSKGTGDEQYF. The CDR3 bases are TGTGCCAGTAGTAAGGGGACAGGTGACGAGCAGTACTTC. The rearrangement links TRBV19 to TRBJ2-7; 8 bases fit TRBD1. Losses at the gene ends were 4 bases for V and 5 bases for J; bases not matched to a gene: 4. The CDR3 runs 13 residues. Germline V lookup: CDR1 LNHDA, CDR2 SQIVND (reference sequence).